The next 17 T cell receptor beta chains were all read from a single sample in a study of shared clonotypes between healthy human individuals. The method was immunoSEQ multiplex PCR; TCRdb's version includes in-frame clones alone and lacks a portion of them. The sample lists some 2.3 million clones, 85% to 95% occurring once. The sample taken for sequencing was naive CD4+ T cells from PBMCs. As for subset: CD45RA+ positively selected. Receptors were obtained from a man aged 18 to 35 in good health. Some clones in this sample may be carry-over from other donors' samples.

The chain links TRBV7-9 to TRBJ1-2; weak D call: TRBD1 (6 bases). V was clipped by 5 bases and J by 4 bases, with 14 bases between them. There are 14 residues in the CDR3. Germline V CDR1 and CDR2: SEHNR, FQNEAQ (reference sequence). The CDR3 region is CASSLRQEFYGYTF. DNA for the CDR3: TGTGCCAGCAGCCTAAGACAGGAGTTCTATGGCTACACCTTC.

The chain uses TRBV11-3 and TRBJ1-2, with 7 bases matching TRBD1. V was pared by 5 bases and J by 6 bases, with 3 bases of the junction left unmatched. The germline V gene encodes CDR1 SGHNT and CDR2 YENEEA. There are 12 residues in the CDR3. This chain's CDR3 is CASSRQGDGYTF. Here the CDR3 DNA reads TGTGCCAGCAGCCGACAGGGAGATGGCTACACCTTC.

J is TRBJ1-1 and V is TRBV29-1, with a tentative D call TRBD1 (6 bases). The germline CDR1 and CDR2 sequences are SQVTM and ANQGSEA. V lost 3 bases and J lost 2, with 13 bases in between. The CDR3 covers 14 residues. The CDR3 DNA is TGCAGCGTTGAGTTGACAGGACAAAACACTGAAGCTTTCTTT. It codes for CSVELTGQNTEAFF.

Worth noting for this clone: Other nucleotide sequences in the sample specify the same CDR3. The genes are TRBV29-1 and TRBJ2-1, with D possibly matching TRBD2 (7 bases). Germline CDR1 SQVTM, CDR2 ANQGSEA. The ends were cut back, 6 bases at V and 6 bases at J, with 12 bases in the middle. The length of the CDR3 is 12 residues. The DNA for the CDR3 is TGCAGCGTCGAGGGAGGGGGCAATGAGCAGTTCTTC. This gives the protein CSVEGGGNEQFF.

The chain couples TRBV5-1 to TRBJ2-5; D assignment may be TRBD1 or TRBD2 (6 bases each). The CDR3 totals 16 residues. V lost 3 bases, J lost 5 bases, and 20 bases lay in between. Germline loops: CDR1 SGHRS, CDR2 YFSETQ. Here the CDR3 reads CASSSSGGRIGETQYF. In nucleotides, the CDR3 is TGCGCCAGCAGCTCATCTGGGGGGCGCATTGGCGAGACCCAGTACTTC.

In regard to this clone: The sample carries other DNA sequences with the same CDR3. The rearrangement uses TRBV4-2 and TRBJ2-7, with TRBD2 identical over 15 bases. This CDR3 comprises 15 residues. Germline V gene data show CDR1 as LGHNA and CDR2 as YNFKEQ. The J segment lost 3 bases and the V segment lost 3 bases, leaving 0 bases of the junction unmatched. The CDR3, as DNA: TGTGCCAGCAGCCAGGGACTAGCGGGAGGCTACGAGCAGTACTTC. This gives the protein CASSQGLAGGYEQYF.

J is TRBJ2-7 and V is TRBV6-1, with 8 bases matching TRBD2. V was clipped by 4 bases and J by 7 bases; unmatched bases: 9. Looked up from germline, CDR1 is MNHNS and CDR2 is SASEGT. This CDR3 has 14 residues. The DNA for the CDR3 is TGTGCCAGCAGTGTGTTAGCGGGACCCCTGGAGCAGTACTTC. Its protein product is CASSVLAGPLEQYF.

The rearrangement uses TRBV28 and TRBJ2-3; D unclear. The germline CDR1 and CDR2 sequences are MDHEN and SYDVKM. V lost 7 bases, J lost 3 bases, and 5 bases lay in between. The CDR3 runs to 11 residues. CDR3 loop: CASKRTDTQYF. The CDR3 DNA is TGTGCCAGCAAGCGTACAGATACGCAGTATTTT.

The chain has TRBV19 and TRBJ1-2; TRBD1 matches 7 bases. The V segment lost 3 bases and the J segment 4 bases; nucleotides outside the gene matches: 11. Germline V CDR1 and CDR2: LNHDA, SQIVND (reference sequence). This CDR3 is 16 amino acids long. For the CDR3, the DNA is TGTGCCAGTAGTATCTTCGAGGGGGCCCCCGGCTATGGCTACACCTTC. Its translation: CASSIFEGAPGYGYTF.

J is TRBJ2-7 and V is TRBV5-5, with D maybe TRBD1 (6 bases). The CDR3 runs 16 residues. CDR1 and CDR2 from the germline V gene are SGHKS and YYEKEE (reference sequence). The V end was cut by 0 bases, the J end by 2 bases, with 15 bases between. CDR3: CASSLAGFPGAYEQYF. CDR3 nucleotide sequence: TGTGCCAGCAGCTTGGCCGGATTCCCAGGGGCCTACGAGCAGTACTTC.

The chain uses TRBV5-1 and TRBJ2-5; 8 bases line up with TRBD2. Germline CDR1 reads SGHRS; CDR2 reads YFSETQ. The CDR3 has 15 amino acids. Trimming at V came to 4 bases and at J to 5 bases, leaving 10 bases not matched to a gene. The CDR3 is CASSPGGTPRETQYF. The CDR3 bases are TGCGCCAGCAGCCCGGGGGGGACTCCGCGGGAGACCCAGTACTTC.

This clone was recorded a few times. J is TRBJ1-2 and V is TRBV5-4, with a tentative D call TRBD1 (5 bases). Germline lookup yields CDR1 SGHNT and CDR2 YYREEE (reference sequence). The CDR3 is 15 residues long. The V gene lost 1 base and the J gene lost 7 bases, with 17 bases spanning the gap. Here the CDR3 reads CASSLPSEGPSGYTF. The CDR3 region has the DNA TGTGCCAGCAGCTTGCCGAGTGAGGGGCCCTCTGGCTACACCTTC.

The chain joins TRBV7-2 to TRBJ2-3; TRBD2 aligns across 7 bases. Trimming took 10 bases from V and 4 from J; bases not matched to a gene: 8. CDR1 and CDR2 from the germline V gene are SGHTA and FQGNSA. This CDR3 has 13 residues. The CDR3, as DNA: TGTGCCACCCAACCGGGGGGACCAGATACGCAGTATTTT. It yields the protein CATQPGGPDTQYF.

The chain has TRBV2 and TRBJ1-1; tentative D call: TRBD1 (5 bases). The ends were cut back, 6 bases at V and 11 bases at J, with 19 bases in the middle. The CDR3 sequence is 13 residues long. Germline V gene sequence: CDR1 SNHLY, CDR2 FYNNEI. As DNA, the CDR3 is TGTGCCAGCAGGAGGGGCCCCGATGCCGGCGCTTTCTTT. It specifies CASRRGPDAGAFF.

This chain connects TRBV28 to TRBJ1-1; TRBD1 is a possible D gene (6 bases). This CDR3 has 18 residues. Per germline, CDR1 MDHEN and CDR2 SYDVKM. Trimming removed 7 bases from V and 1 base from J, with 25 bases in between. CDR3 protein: CASKNLQADRRGNTEAFF. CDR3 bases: TGTGCCAGCAAAAACCTCCAAGCGGACAGACGAGGGAACACTGAAGCTTTCTTT.

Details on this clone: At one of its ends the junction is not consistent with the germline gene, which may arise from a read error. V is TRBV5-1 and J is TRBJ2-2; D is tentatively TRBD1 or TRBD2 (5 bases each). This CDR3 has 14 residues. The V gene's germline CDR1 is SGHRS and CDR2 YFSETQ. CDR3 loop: CASSQGANPGELFF. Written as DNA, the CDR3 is TGCGCCAGCAGCCAGGGAGCGAACCCCGGGGAGCTGTTTTTT. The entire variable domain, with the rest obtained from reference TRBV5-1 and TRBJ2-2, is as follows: KAGVTQTPRYLIKTRGQQVTLSCSPISGHRSVSWYQQTPGQGLQFLFEYFSETQRNKGNFPGRFSGRQFSNSRSEMNVSTLELGDSALYLCASSQGANPGELFFGEGSRLTVL.

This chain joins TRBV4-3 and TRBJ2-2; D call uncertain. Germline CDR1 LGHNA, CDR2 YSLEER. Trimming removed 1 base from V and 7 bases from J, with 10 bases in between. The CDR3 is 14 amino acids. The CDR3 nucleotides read TGCGCCAGCAGCCAAGTGGCACGGCTCGGGGAGCTGTTTTTT. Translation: CASSQVARLGELFF.